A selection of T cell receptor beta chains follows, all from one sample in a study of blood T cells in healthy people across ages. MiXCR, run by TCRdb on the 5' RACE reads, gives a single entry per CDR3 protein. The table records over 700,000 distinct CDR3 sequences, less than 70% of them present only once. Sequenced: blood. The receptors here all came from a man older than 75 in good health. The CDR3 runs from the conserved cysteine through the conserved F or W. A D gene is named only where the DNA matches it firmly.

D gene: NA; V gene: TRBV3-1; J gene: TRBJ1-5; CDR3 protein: CASSQDLGADQPQHF
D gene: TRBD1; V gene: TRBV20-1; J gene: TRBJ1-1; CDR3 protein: CSHTGTGPGGTAFF
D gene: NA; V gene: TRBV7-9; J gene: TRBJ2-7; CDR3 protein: CASSPFREVPYEQYF
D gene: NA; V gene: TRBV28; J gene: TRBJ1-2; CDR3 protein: CASSSAGSGEDGYTF
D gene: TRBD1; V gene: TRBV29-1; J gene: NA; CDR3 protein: CSVSPTGAHEQYF
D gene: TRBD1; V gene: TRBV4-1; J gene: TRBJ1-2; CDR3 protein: CASSPPPGQGQNYGYTF
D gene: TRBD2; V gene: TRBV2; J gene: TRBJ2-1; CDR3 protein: CASPLKASGALYEQFF
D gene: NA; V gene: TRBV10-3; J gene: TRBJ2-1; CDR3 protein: CAISERDLTYNEQFF
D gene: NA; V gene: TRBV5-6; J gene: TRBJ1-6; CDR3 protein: CASSSWIRGPLNSPLHF
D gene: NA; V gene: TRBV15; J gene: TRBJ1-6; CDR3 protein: CATSRVAGSSYNSPLHF
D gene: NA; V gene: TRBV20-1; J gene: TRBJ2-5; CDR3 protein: CSASAPRGSQETQYF
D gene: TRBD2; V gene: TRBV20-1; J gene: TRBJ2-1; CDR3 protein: CSARSAGGPGEQFF
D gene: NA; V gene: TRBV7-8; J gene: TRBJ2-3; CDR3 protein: CASSLGLGGDTQYF
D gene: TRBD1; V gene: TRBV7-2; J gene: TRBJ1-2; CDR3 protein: CASSSGTGRVGYTF
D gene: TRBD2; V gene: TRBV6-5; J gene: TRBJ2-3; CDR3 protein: CASSYSRTSGRGTDTQYF
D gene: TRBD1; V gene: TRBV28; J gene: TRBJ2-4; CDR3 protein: CASTPRGPAKNIQYF
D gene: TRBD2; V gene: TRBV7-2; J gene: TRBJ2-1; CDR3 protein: CASSFSGSRSWGSYNEQFF